These 25 T cell receptor beta chains came from one sample sequenced in a study of response to subunit inactivated influenza vaccine. TCRdb passed the RT-PCR reads through MiXCR, listing each CDR3 protein once. Here the sample spans roughly 570,000 distinct CDR3 sequences, 13% being singletons. Sequenced here: PBMCs from blood, sampled around seven weeks after vaccination. These receptors were taken from a man aged 50-59 years who received an inactivated influenza vaccine.

This clonotype was seen more than once but under ten times. The rearrangement uses TRBV3-1 and TRBJ2-1; D assignment may be TRBD1 or TRBD2 (5 bases each). Trimming removed 6 bases at V and 10 bases at J, with 19 bases between. Per the germline V gene, CDR1 is LGHDT and CDR2 is YNNKEL (reference sequence). CDR3 length: 14 amino acids. The DNA for the CDR3 is TGTGCCAGCAGAGCCGGGACCACAGAGAAGGAGCAGTTCTTC. Amino acid sequence: CASRAGTTEKEQFF.

This clonotype was found a few times. The chain is built from TRBV6-2 or TRBV6-3 and TRBJ1-6; TRBD1 matches at 11 bases. The CDR3 loop spans 21 amino acids. Germline values: CDR1 MNHEY, CDR2 SVGEGT. The V gene end was trimmed by 2 bases and the J gene end by 0 bases; junction bases not matched to a gene: 12. DNA of the CDR3: TGTGCCAGCAGTTACCCGAATGGACAGGGGGCCGTCTTCTCCTATAATTCACCCCTCCACTTT. This codes for CASSYPNGQGAVFSYNSPLHF.

This chain links TRBV20-1 with TRBJ2-1; D call uncertain. Trimming cost V 6 bases and J 6 bases, with 9 bases left between them. CDR1 DFQATT and CDR2 SNEGSKA come from the germline V gene (reference sequence). The CDR3 extends over 11 amino acids. The CDR3 bases are TGCAGTGCAGCGACTCGCAATGAGCAGTTCTTC. This encodes CSAATRNEQFF.

Details on this clonotype: A much larger clonotype is one base distant, so this may be a read error. V usage is TRBV20-1 and J usage is TRBJ2-1, with D hard to call. In germline, CDR1 is DFQATT, CDR2 SNEGSKA (reference sequence). The CDR3 has 13 residues. The CDR3 DNA reads as TGCAGAGCTCGCCGCGACAACTACAATGAGCAGTTCTTC. Translated, it gives CRARRDNYNEQFF.

The chain links TRBV6-6 to TRBJ1-2; D perhaps matches TRBD1 (5 bases). There are 12 residues in the CDR3. V lost 8 bases and J 8 bases, leaving 15 bases between the germline ends. Germline V gene lookup returns CDR1 MNHNY and CDR2 SVGAGI (reference sequence). The CDR3 nucleotides are TGTGCCAGCCTGGGGGGGTCGCCCGGCTACACCTTC. Translation gives CASLGGSPGYTF.

This clonotype has more than one count but fewer than ten. V usage is TRBV7-9 and J usage is TRBJ2-3; 10 bases agree with TRBD1. V was clipped by 5 bases and J by 4 bases; unmatched bases: 9. Germline assignment: CDR1 SEHNR and CDR2 FQNEAQ (reference sequence). The CDR3 runs to 16 residues. CDR3 protein: CASSTSGTGDADTQYF. The CDR3 nucleotides are TGTGCCAGCAGCACCTCCGGGACAGGGGACGCAGATACGCAGTATTTT.

This clonotype was observed many times. The germline gene is not matched at one end of the junction; a read error may be the cause. The chain couples TRBV7-2 to TRBJ2-7; 9 bases agree with TRBD1. Germline assignment: CDR1 SGHTA and CDR2 FQGNSA. The CDR3 consists of 13 residues. The CDR3 nucleotides are TGCGCCAGCAGCCCGGACAGGGGCTACGAGCAGTACTTC. Translated, it gives CASSPDRGYEQYF.

The chain links TRBV5-6 to TRBJ1-1, with 8 bases aligning to TRBD1. The CDR3 is made up of 14 amino acids. V lost 0 bases to trimming and J lost 8 bases; unmatched junction nucleotides: 6. Germline assignment: CDR1 SGHDT and CDR2 YYEEEE. DNA of the CDR3: TGTGCCAGCAGCTTGGATCCAGGGGGCATAGAAGCTTTCTTT. It translates to CASSLDPGGIEAFF.

This clonotype was observed a few times. The chain combines TRBV4-3 with TRBJ2-1; 15 nucleotides match TRBD2. The V and J ends lost 0 bases and 7 bases, in that order; junction bases with no gene match: 10. CDR1 and CDR2 from the germline V gene are LGHNA and YSLEER. This CDR3 has 19 amino acids. CDR3 region: CASSQEPGLAGGLGNEQFF. The DNA for the CDR3 is TGCGCCAGCAGCCAAGAACCCGGACTAGCGGGGGGGCTGGGAAATGAGCAGTTCTTC.

The CDR3 DNA reads as TGTGCCAGCAGCCAGACACATAGCAATCAGCCCCAGCATTTT. It codes for CASSQTHSNQPQHF. The chain recombines TRBV7-2 with TRBJ1-5; D not certain. This CDR3 region has 14 residues. Trimming removed 5 bases at V and 0 bases at J, with 8 bases between. Per germline, CDR1 SGHTA and CDR2 FQGNSA.

The chain couples TRBV12-3 or TRBV12-4 to TRBJ2-3; TRBD2 matches at 7 bases. This CDR3 is built from 14 residues. V trimming: 2 bases; J trimming: 5 bases; junction bases outside the gene matches: 4. CDR3 region: CASSLWLAEDTQYF. The CDR3 bases are TGTGCCAGCAGTTTATGGCTAGCGGAAGATACGCAGTATTTT.

V usage is TRBV6-1 and J usage is TRBJ2-1, with 7 bases fitting TRBD1. Germline V gene data show CDR1 as MNHNS and CDR2 as SASEGT. This CDR3 is built from 15 residues. Trimming took 5 bases from V and 7 from J; bases not matched to a gene: 11. The CDR3 coding sequence is TGTGCCAGCAGTCCCTTAAGGGGGCCCACGAATGAGCAGTTCTTC. Encoded protein: CASSPLRGPTNEQFF.

This chain joins TRBV4-3 and TRBJ1-4, with 7 bases fitting TRBD1. V gave up 3 bases and J gave up 11 bases; unmatched junction bases: 3. The germline V gene has CDR1 LGHNA and CDR2 YSLEER. This CDR3 comprises 12 residues. The CDR3 nucleotides are TGCGCCAGCAGCCACAGGGGGGAGAAACTGTTTTTT. Residues: CASSHRGEKLFF.

This clonotype appeared many times. The gene calls are TRBV18 and TRBJ1-1; a weak D match, TRBD1 (5 bases). Looked up from germline, CDR1 is KGHSH and CDR2 is LQKENI. This CDR3 region has 15 residues. The V end lost 7 bases, the J end lost 4 bases, and 19 bases lay between the germline ends. CDR3 in amino acids: CASFPSTGTLTEAFF. CDR3 bases: TGTGCCAGCTTTCCGAGTACCGGGACGCTCACTGAAGCTTTCTTT.

This clonotype was counted only a few times. The V call is TRBV11-2, the J call TRBJ1-2; TRBD1 might be the D (5 bases). CDR1 is SGHAT and CDR2 is FQNNGV in the germline V gene. Deletions cut 4 bases from V and 9 bases from J, with 15 bases between. CDR3 length equals 13 residues. CDR3 DNA sequence: TGTGCCAGCAGCTCACGAATACAGGCCCGCTACACCTTC. Translation: CASSSRIQARYTF. The whole variable domain, remainder taken from reference TRBV11-2 and TRBJ1-2, is EAGVAQSPRYKIIEKRQSVAFWCNPISGHATLYWYQQILGQGPKLLIQFQNNGVVDDSQLPKDRFSAERLKGVDSTLKIQPAKLEDSAVYLCASSSRIQARYTFGSGTRLTVV.

This clonotype was observed at least ten times. V is TRBV7-2 and J is TRBJ2-7, with a tentative D call TRBD1 (6 bases). Trimming removed 6 bases at V and 1 base at J, with 10 bases between. The germline V gene has CDR1 SGHTA and CDR2 FQGNSA. The CDR3 runs 13 residues. Here the CDR3 DNA reads TGTGCCAGCAGTCACGGACAGTCCTACGAGCAGTACTTC. It translates to CASSHGQSYEQYF. Complete variable domain (other parts from reference TRBV7-2 and TRBJ2-7): GAGVSQSPSNKVTEKGKDVELRCDPISGHTALYWYRQSLGQGLEFLIYFQGNSAPDKSGLPSDRFSAERTGGSVSTLTIQRTQQEDSAVYLCASSHGQSYEQYFGPGTRLTVT.

This clonotype turned up a few times. V gene TRBV5-1 combines with J gene TRBJ2-4; D could derive from TRBD1 or TRBD2 (5 bases each). The CDR3 runs 14 residues. In germline, CDR1 is SGHRS, CDR2 YFSETQ. V was shortened by 5 bases and J by 5 bases, with 14 bases between the two germline ends. Here the CDR3 DNA reads TGCGCCAGCAGGGGGGAGCAGGGCGAAAACATTCAGTACTTC. It is translated as CASRGEQGENIQYF.

This rearrangement joins TRBV27 to TRBJ2-7; D is possibly TRBD1 or TRBD2 (5 bases each). Trimming left V 5 bases short and J 5 bases short, with 19 bases between. The germline gives CDR1 MNHEY, CDR2 SMNVEV (reference sequence). The CDR3 extends over 15 amino acids. CDR3 nucleotides: TGTGCCAGCAGTCCTGGGACGGGCTCGGGGAACGAGCAGTACTTC. This translates into CASSPGTGSGNEQYF.

The chain uses TRBV7-9 and TRBJ2-5; D is perhaps TRBD1 or TRBD2 (6 bases each). This CDR3 comprises 13 residues. Trimming stripped 6 bases from V and 5 bases from J, with 13 bases between. Germline V CDR1 and CDR2: SEHNR, FQNEAQ (reference sequence). CDR3 residues: CASRGLRGETQYF. DNA for the CDR3: TGTGCCAGCAGGGGACTGAGGGGGGAGACCCAGTACTTC.

This sequence joins TRBV29-1 and TRBJ1-1; D gene ambiguous. The germline V and J ends were trimmed by 5 bases and 8 bases, with 9 bases remaining between them. This CDR3 is 10 amino acids long. Germline lookup yields CDR1 SQVTM and CDR2 ANQGSEA. The DNA of the CDR3 is TGCAGCGTTTTCCATACCGAAGCTTTCTTT. Encoded protein: CSVFHTEAFF.

Remarks on this clonotype: Its ends do not fully match the called genes, so a read error is possible. CDR3 loop: CATSAGLAGAETQYF. The CDR3 coding sequence is TGCGCCACCAGTGCAGGACTAGCGGGAGCAGAGACTCAGTACTTC. This chain connects TRBV10-2 to TRBJ2-5, with 13 positions matching TRBD2. This CDR3 spans 15 amino acids. Germline CDR1 and CDR2: WSHSY and SAAADI.

This clonotype was observed a few times. V and J are TRBV29-1 and TRBJ2-1; 8 nucleotides line up with TRBD1. CDR1 is SQVTM and CDR2 is ANQGSEA in the germline V gene. The CDR3 spans 12 residues. The trim removed 7 bases at V and 6 bases at J, leaving 5 bases unmatched. The CDR3 spells CSGNTGGNEQFF. CDR3 nucleotide sequence: TGCAGCGGAAATACAGGGGGCAATGAGCAGTTCTTC.

This chain connects TRBV2 to TRBJ2-1; D is unresolved. CDR1 is SNHLY and CDR2 is FYNNEI in the germline V gene. Between the trimmed V and J ends, which lost 3 bases and 8 bases, there was a span of 11 bases. This CDR3 region has 13 residues. In nucleotides, the CDR3 is TGTGCCAGCAGTGATGTTGTAGACTATGAGCAGTTCTTC. Residues: CASSDVVDYEQFF. Combining the CDR3 with reference TRBV2 and TRBJ2-1 gives the whole variable domain EPEVTQTPSHQVTQMGQEVILRCVPISNHLYFYWYRQILGQKVEFLVSFYNNEISEKSEIFDDQFSVERPDGSNFTLKIRSTKLEDSAMYFCASSDVVDYEQFFGPGTRLTVL.

This sequence joins TRBV9 and TRBJ1-2; D ambiguous. Germline V lookup: CDR1 SGDLS, CDR2 YYNGEE. The CDR3 totals 12 residues. V was cut by 0 bases and J by 6 bases, with 6 bases left in between. The DNA of the CDR3 is TGTGCCAGCAGCGTAGGCGGCAATGGCTACACCTTC. Its translation: CASSVGGNGYTF.

The V gene is TRBV18, the J gene TRBJ1-2; maybe TRBD1 (5 bases). This CDR3 spans 15 amino acids. V was clipped by 3 bases and J by 7 bases, with 18 bases between them. In germline, CDR1 is KGHSH, CDR2 LQKENI. CDR3 DNA sequence: TGTGCCAGCTCACCGCGGGACTCGAGTCCCTTTGGCTACACCTTC. Residues: CASSPRDSSPFGYTF.